The clone carrying this TCR beta chain showed up just a few times. Authors' analysis steps: Researchers report that nucleated cell counts were estimated from reference gene primer amplification. Profiled with immunoSEQ multiplex PCR; TCRdb holds only in-frame clones, not every one. V and J calls plus clone size are reproduced from that table; the DNA served to infer D and trimming. The sample consists of under 300,000 clones, approximately 81% of them appearing once. These data come from a study of blood T cell repertoires in COVID-19. Overall study: Samples taken during acute and convalescent COVID-19 were collected in the United States, Italy and Spain. In each case, the material was cDNA or gDNA derived from T cells, B-cell-depleted T cells, or PBMCs.

This TCR was recovered from a woman in her sixties or seventies with active or convalescent COVID-19. The specimen was peripheral blood.

CDR3 bases: TGCGCCAGCAGCTTGGGGCCCCCGTACAATGAGCAGTTCTTC. Translated, it gives CASSLGPPYNEQFF. The chain employs TRBV5-1 and TRBJ2-1; D unresolved. The CDR3 runs to 14 residues. Between the trimmed V and J ends, which lost 0 bases and 4 bases, there was a span of 8 bases. Germline-derived CDR1 and CDR2 are SGHRS and YFSETQ.